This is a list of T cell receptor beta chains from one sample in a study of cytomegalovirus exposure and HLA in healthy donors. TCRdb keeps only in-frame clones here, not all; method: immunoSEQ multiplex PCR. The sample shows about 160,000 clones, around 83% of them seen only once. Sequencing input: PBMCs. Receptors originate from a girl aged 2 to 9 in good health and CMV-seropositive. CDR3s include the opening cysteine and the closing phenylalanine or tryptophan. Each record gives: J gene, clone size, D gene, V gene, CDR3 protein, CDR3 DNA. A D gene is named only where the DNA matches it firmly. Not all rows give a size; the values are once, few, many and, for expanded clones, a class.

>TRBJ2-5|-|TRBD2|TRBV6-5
CASSVWEGRGETQYF
TGTGCCAGCAGTGTGTGGGAGGGCCGGGGAGAGACCCAGTACTTC
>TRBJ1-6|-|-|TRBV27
CASRTVRDSPLHF
TGTGCCAGTAGGACAGTCAGGGATTCACCCCTCCACTTT
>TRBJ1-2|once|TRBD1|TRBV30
CAWSYRGVRYGYTF
TGTGCCTGGAGTTACAGGGGGGTGAGGTATGGCTACACCTTC
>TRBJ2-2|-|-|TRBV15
CATRQGLAINTGELFF
TGTGCCACCAGGCAGGGTCTAGCGATAAACACCGGGGAGCTGTTTTTT
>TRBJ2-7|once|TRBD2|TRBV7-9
CASSFSGRSYEQYF
TGTGCCAGCAGCTTTAGCGGGAGGAGCTACGAGCAGTACTTC
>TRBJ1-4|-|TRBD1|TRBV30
CAWSLDRANEKLFF
TGTGCCTGGAGTCTGGACAGGGCAAATGAAAAACTGTTTTTT
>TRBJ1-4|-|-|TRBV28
CASSIELATNEKLFF
TGTGCCAGCAGTATTGAATTAGCAACTAATGAAAAACTGTTTTTT
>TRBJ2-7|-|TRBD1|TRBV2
CASSRDRGPYEQYF
TGTGCCAGCAGCCGGGACAGGGGGCCCTACGAGCAGTACTTC
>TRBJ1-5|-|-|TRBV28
CASSIRGQSPSQPQHF
TGTGCCAGCAGTATCCGCGGACAGTCCCCGAGCCAGCCCCAGCATTTT
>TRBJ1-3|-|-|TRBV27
CASSSGGGNTIYF
TGTGCCAGCAGCTCCGGAGGTGGAAACACCATATATTTT
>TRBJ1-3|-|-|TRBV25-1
CASRAGNTIYF
TGTGCCAGCAGAGCGGGAAACACCATATATTTT
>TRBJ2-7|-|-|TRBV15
CATSRESGGTYEQYF
TGTGCCACCAGCAGAGAATCTGGCGGGACCTACGAGCAGTACTTC
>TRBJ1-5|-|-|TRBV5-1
CASSLGAGDQPQHF
TGCGCCAGCAGCTTGGGAGCAGGTGATCAGCCCCAGCATTTT
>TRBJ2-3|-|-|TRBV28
CASSLISGSTDTQYF
TGTGCCAGCAGTTTAATTAGCGGAAGCACAGATACGCAGTATTTT
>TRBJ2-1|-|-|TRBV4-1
CASSQDKAGTYSYNEQFF
TGCGCCAGCAGCCAAGATAAGGCGGGCACATACTCCTACAATGAGCAGTTCTTC
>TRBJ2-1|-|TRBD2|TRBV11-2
CASSLGFTSGIDEQFF
TGTGCCAGCAGCTTAGGTTTTACTAGCGGGATAGATGAGCAGTTCTTC
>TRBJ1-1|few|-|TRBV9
CASSVARDTEAFF
TGTGCCAGCAGCGTAGCCAGGGACACTGAAGCTTTCTTT
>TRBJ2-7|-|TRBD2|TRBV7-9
CASSSETSGYYEQYF
TGTGCCAGCAGCTCGGAGACTAGCGGTTACTACGAGCAGTACTTC
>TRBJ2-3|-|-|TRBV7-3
CASSSTGGGTDTQYF
TGTGCCAGCAGCTCAACCGGTGGTGGCACAGATACGCAGTATTTT
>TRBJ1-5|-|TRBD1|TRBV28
CASSFGLNRDRDGNQPQHF
TGTGCCAGCAGTTTCGGACTCAATAGGGACAGGGATGGCAATCAGCCCCAGCATTTT
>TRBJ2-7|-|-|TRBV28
CASSSGGQGVTYEQYF
TGTGCCAGCAGTTCAGGGGGGCAGGGGGTTACCTACGAGCAGTACTTC
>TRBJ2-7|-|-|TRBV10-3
CAISEGTAYYEQYF
TGTGCCATCTCGGAGGGGACGGCCTACTACGAGCAGTACTTC
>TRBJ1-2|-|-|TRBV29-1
CTDYYGYTF
TGCACTGATTACTACGGCTACACCTTC
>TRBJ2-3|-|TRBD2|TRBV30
CAWRLAGSGTQYF
TGTGCCTGGAGGTTAGCGGGATCAGGTACGCAGTATTTT
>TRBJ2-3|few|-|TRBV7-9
CASSLGARTDTQYF
TGTGCCAGCAGCTTAGGGGCGCGTACAGATACGCAGTATTTT
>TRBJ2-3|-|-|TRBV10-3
CAIRGDDGTDTQYF
TGTGCCATCAGGGGAGACGACGGCACAGATACGCAGTATTTT
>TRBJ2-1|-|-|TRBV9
CASSSGLYNEQFF
TGTGCCAGCAGCAGCGGGCTATACAATGAGCAGTTCTTC
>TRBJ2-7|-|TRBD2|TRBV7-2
CASSYRTSGSMGRREQYF
TGTGCCAGCAGTTATCGGACTAGCGGGAGTATGGGCCGTCGCGAGCAGTACTTC
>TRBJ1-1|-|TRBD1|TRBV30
CAWSVLDRTSEAFF
TGTGCCTGGAGTGTACTGGACAGGACGAGTGAAGCTTTCTTT
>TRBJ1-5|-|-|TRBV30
CAWSFTGTNQPQHF
TGTGCCTGGAGTTTTACAGGGACCAATCAGCCCCAGCATTTT
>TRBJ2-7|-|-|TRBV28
CASRRVFGGIYEQYF
TGTGCCAGCAGGAGGGTTTTTGGGGGGATCTACGAGCAGTACTTC
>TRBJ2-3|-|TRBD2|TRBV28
CASSPLLAGGDPVGGDTQYF
TGTGCCAGCAGTCCCCTACTAGCGGGAGGGGATCCGGTAGGTGGAGATACGCAGTATTTT
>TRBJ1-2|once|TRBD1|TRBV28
CATDRGRNNYGYTF
TGTGCCACAGACAGGGGCCGTAATAACTATGGCTACACCTTC
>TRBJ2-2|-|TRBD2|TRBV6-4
CASSSLAGSANTGELFF
TGTGCCAGCAGTAGCCTAGCGGGATCGGCGAACACCGGGGAGCTGTTTTTT
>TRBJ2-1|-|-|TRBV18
CASSPVKNSEQFF
TGTGCCAGCTCACCAGTCAAAAATAGTGAGCAGTTCTTC
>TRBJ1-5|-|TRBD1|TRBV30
CAWSGMGQGSNQPQHF
TGTGCCTGGAGTGGGATGGGACAGGGAAGCAATCAGCCCCAGCATTTT
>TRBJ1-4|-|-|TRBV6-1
CASSERRTNEKLFF
TGTGCCAGCAGCGAACGGCGGACTAATGAAAAACTGTTTTTT
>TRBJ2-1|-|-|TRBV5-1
CASSLALRGRNNEQFF
TGCGCCAGCAGCTTGGCCCTTCGGGGAAGAAACAATGAGCAGTTCTTC
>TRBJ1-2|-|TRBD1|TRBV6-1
CASSGQGKNGYTF
TGTGCCAGCAGTGGACAGGGAAAGAATGGCTACACCTTC
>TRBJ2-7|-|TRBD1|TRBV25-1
CASSDPGQGLYEQYF
TGTGCCAGCAGTGACCCGGGACAGGGACTCTACGAGCAGTACTTC
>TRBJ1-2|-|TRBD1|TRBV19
CASRAQGAGVYGYTF
TGTGCCAGTAGGGCACAGGGGGCAGGTGTTTATGGCTACACCTTC
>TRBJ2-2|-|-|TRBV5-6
CASGLIFTGELFF
TGTGCCAGCGGGCTCATCTTTACCGGGGAGCTGTTTTTT
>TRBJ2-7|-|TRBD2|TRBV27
CASSPMGGYEQYF
TGTGCCAGCAGCCCCATGGGGGGGTACGAGCAGTACTTC
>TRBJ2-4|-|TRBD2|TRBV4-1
CASSQSNQAGVIQYF
TGCGCCAGCAGCCAATCCAACCAGGCGGGAGTTATTCAGTACTTC
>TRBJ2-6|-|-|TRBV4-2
CASSQDRGSGANVLTF
TGTGCCAGCAGCCAAGATAGAGGGTCTGGGGCCAACGTCCTGACTTTC
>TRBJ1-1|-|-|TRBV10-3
CAISESRQKNTEAFF
TGTGCCATCAGTGAGTCGAGGCAGAAGAACACTGAAGCTTTCTTT
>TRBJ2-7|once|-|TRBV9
CASSVQEGGKQYF
TGTGCCAGCAGCGTACAGGAGGGTGGCAAGCAGTACTTC
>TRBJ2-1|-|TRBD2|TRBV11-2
CASSFTGLAGPSYNEQFF
TGTGCCAGCAGCTTTACGGGCCTAGCGGGCCCCTCCTACAATGAGCAGTTCTTC
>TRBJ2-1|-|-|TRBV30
CAWADSNEQFF
TGTGCCTGGGCTGACAGCAATGAGCAGTTCTTC
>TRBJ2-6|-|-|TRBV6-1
CASSGRAGSGANVLTF
TGTGCCAGCAGTGGACGGGCGGGGTCTGGGGCCAACGTCCTGACTTTC
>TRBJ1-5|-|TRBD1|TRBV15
CATSRTPTGSRQPQHF
TGTGCCACCAGCAGAACTCCGACAGGGTCTCGACAGCCCCAGCATTTT
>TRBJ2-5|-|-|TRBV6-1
CASSFDRGRETQYF
TGTGCCAGCAGTTTTGATCGGGGTAGGGAGACCCAGTACTTC
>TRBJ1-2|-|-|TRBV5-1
CASSSQTGTTYGYTF
TGCGCCAGCAGCTCCCAAACCGGGACAACCTATGGCTACACCTTC
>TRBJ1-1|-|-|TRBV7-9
CASSANRLDTEAFF
TGTGCCAGCAGCGCAAACAGGTTGGACACTGAAGCTTTCTTT
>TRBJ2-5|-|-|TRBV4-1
CASSQGTAPRQETQYF
TGCGCCAGCAGCCAAGGGACTGCGCCAAGACAAGAGACCCAGTACTTC
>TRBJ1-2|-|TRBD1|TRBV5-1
CASRGPGQGANYGYTF
TGCGCCAGCAGAGGTCCGGGACAGGGGGCGAACTATGGCTACACCTTC
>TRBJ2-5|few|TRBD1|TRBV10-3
CAISPGTGETQYF
TGTGCCATCAGCCCCGGGACAGGTGAGACCCAGTACTTC